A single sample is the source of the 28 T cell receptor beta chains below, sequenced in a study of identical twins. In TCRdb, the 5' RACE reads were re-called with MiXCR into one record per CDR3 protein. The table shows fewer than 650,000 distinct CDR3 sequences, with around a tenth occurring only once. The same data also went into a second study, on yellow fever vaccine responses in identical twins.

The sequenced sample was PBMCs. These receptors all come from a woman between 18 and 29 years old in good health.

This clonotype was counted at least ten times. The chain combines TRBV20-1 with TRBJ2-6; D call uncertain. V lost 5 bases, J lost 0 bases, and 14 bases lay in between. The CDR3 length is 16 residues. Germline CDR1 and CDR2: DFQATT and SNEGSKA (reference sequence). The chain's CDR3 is CSAYSRAPSGANVLTF. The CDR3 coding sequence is TGCAGTGCTTACAGTCGCGCCCCCTCTGGGGCCAACGTCCTGACTTTC.

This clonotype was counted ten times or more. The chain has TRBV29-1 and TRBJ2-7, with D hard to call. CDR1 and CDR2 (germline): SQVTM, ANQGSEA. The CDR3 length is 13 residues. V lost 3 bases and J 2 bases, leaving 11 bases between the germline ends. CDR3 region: CSVEPSGAYEQYF. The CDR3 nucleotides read TGCAGCGTTGAGCCTTCAGGAGCCTACGAGCAGTACTTC.

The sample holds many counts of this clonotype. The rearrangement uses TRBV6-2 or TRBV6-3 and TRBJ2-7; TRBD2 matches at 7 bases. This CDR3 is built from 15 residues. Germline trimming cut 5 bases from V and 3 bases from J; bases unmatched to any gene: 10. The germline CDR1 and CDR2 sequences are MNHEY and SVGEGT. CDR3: CASSRSVAGLYEQYF. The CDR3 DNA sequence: TGTGCCAGCAGTAGGTCGGTAGCGGGTCTCTACGAGCAGTACTTC.

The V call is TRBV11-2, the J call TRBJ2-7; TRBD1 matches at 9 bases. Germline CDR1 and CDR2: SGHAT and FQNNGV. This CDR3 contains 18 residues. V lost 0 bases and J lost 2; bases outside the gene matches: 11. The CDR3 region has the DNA TGTGCCAGCAGCTTAGACTCCCTTTTCAGGACAGGGGCCTACGAGCAGTACTTC. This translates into CASSLDSLFRTGAYEQYF.

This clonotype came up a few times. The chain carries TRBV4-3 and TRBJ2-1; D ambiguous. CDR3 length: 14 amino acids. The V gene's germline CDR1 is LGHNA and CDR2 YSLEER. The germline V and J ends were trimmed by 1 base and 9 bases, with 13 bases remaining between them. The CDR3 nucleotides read TGCGCCAGCAGCCAAGCCTATAGAAAGGGTGAGCAGTTCTTC. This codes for CASSQAYRKGEQFF.

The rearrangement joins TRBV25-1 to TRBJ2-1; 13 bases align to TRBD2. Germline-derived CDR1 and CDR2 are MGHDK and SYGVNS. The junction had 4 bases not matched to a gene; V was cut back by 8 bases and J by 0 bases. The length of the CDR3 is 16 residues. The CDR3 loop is CASGGLAGTSYNEQFF. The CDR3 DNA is TGTGCCAGCGGGGGACTAGCGGGAACCTCCTACAATGAGCAGTTCTTC.

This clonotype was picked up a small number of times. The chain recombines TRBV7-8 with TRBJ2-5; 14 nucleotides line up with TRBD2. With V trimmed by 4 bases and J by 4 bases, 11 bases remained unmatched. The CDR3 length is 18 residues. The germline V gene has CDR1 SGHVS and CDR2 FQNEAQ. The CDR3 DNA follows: TGTGCCAGCAGCTCGAGACTAGCGGGGGGGTTGTCGGTAGAGACCCAGTACTTC. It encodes CASSSRLAGGLSVETQYF.

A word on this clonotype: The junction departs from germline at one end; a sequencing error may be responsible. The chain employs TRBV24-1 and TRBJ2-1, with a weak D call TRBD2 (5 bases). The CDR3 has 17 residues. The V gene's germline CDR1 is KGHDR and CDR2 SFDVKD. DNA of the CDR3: TGTGCCACCAGTGATTCCCGCGGGCGTGCCCCTTACAATGAGGAGTTCTTC. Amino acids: CATSDSRGRAPYNEEFF.

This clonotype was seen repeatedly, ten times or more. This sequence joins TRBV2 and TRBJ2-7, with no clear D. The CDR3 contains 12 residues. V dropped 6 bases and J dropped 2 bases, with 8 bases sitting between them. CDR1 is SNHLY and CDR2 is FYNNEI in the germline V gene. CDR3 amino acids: CASSLFTYEQYF. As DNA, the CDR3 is TGTGCCAGCAGCCTCTTTACCTACGAGCAGTACTTC.

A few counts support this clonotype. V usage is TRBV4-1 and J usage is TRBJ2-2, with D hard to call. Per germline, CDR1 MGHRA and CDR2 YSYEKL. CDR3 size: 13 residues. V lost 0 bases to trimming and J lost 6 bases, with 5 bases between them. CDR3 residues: CASSQDWAGELFF. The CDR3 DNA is TGCGCCAGCAGCCAAGATTGGGCCGGGGAGCTGTTTTTT.

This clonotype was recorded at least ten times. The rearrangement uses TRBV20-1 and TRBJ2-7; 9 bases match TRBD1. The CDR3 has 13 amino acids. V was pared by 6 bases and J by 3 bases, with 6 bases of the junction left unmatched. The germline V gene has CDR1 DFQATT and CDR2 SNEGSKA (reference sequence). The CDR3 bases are TGCAGTGCCCCCGGGACAGGGAACTACGAGCAGTACTTC. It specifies CSAPGTGNYEQYF.

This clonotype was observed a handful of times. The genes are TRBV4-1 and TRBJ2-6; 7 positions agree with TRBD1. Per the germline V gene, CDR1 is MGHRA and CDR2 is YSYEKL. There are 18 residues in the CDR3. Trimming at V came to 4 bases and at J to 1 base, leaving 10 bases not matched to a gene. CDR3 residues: CASSPLGTVASGANVLTF. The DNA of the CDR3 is TGCGCCAGCAGCCCACTTGGGACAGTGGCTTCTGGGGCCAACGTCCTGACTTTC.

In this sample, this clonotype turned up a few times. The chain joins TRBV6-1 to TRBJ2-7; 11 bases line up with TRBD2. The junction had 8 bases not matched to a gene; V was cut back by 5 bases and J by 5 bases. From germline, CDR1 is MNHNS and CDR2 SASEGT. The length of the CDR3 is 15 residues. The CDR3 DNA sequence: TGTGCCAGCAGTCTAGCTAGCGGGGGGCCCAACGAGCAGTACTTC. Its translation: CASSLASGGPNEQYF.

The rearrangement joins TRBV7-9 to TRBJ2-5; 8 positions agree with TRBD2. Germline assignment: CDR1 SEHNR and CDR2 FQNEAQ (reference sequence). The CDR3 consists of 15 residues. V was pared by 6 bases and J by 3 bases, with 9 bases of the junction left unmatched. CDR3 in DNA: TGTGCCAGCAGTTTCCCGGGACTAGAGAAAGAGACCCAGTACTTC. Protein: CASSFPGLEKETQYF.

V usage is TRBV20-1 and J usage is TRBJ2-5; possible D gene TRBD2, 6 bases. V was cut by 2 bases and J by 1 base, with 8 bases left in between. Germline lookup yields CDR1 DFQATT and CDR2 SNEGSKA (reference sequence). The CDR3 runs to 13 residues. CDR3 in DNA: TGCAGTGCTAGACGGAGGGTCCAAGAGACCCAGTACTTC. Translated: CSARRRVQETQYF.

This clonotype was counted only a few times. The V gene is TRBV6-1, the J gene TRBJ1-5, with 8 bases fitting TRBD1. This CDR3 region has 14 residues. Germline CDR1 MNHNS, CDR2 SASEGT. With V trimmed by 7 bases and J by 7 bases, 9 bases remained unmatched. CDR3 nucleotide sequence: TGTGCCAGCAAGCGCCAGGGGGCAAGGCAGCCCCAGCATTTT. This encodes CASKRQGARQPQHF.

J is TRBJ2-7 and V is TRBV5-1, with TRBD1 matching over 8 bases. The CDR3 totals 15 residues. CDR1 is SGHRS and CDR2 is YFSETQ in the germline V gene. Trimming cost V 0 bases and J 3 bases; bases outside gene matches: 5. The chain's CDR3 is CASSLDPGQDYEQYF. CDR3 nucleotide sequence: TGCGCCAGCAGCTTGGATCCGGGACAGGACTACGAGCAGTACTTC. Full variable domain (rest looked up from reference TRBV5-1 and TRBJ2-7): KAGVTQTPRYLIKTRGQQVTLSCSPISGHRSVSWYQQTPGQGLQFLFEYFSETQRNKGNFPGRFSGRQFSNSRSEMNVSTLELGDSALYLCASSLDPGQDYEQYFGPGTRLTVT.

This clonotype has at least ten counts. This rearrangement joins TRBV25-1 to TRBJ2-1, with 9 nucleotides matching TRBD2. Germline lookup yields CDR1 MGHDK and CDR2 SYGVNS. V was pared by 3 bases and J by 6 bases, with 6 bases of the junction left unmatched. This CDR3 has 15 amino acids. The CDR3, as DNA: TGTGCCAGCAGTGAGTTAGCGGGAGAAAGCAATGAGCAGTTCTTC. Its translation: CASSELAGESNEQFF.

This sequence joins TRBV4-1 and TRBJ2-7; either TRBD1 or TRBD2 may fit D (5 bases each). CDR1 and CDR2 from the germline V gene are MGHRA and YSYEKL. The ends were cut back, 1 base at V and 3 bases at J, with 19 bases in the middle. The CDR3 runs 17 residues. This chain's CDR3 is CASSQGDRVPLNYEQYF. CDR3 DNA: TGCGCCAGCAGCCAAGGGGACCGGGTCCCACTTAACTACGAGCAGTACTTC.

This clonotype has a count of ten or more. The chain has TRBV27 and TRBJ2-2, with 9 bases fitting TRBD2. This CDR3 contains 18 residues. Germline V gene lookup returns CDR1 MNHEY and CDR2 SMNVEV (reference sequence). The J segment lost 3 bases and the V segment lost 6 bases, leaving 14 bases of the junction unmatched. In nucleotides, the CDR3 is TGTGCCAGCAGCCCCGACGTCGGACTAGCGAAATACACCGGGGAGCTGTTTTTT. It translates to CASSPDVGLAKYTGELFF.

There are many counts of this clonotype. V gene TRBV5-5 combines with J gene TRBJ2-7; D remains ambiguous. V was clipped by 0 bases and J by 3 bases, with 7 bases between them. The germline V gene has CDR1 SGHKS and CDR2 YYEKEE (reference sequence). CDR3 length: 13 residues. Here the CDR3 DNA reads TGTGCCAGCAGCTTGGACATAGGCTACGAGCAGTACTTC. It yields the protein CASSLDIGYEQYF.

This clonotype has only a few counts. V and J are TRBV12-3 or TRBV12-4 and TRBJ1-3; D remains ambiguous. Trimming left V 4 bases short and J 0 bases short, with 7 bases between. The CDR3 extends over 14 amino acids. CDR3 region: CASSSSSSGNTIYF. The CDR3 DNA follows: TGTGCCAGCAGTTCTTCAAGCTCTGGAAACACCATATATTTT.

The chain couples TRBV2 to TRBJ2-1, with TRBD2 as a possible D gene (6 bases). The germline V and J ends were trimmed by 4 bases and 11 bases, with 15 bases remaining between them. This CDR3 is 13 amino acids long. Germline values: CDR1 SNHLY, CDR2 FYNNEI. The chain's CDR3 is CASSGYKTRKQFF. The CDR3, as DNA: TGTGCCAGCAGTGGGTACAAGACTAGGAAGCAGTTCTTC.

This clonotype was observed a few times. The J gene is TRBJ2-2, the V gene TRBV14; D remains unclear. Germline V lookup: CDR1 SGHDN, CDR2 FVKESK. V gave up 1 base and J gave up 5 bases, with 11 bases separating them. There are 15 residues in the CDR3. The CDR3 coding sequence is TGTGCCAGCAGCCAAGTCTTACAAAGTACCGGGGAGCTGTTTTTT. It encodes CASSQVLQSTGELFF.

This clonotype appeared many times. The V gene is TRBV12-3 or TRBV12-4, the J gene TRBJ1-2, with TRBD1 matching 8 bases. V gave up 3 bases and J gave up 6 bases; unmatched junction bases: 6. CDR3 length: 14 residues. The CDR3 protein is CASSFSGQENGYTF. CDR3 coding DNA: TGTGCCAGCAGTTTTTCGGGACAGGAGAATGGCTACACCTTC.

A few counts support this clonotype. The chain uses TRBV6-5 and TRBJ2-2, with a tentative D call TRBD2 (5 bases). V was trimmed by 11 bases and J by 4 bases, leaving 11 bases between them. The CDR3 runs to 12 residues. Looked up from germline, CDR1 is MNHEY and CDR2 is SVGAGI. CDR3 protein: CAARRSTGELFF. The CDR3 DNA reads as TGTGCCGCCCGGAGGTCCACCGGGGAGCTGTTTTTT.

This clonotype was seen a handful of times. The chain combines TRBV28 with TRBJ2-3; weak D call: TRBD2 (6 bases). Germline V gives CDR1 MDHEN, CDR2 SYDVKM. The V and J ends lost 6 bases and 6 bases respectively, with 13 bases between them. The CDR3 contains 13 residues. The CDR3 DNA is TGTGCCAGCAGACTCACTACTAGCGATACGCAGTATTTT. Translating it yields CASRLTTSDTQYF.

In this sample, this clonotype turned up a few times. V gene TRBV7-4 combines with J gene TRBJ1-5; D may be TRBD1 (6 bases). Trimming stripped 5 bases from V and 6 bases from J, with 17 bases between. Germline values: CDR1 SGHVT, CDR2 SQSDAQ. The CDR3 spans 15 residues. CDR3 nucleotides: TGTGCCAGCAGCCGTTTGGGGGCGTCGGGTCAGCCCCAGCATTTT. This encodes CASSRLGASGQPQHF.